These 20 T cell receptor beta chains were all obtained from the same sample, sequenced in a study of cytomegalovirus exposure and HLA in healthy donors. PCR primers comprised 60 Vbeta and 13 Jbeta primers. Produced via immunoSEQ multiplex PCR; TCRdb's table is partial and in-frame only. This sample yields approximately 95,000 clones, of which 78% are seen a single time; about 4% belongs to the top ten. The sample was PBMCs. Receptor source: a woman in her 40s in good health and CMV-seropositive.

This clone is a singleton in its sample. The chain combines TRBV27 with TRBJ1-1; D remains ambiguous. Trimming took 6 bases from V and 5 from J, leaving 19 bases between them. Germline V CDR1 and CDR2: MNHEY, SMNVEV (reference sequence). The CDR3 contains 15 residues. DNA for the CDR3: TGTGCCAGCAGGACCTCCCCGGCCGCGAGGACTGAAGCTTTCTTT. Amino acids: CASRTSPAARTEAFF.

The chain couples TRBV7-8 to TRBJ2-5; the match to TRBD2 covers 12 bases. The J call may be faulty, since TRBJ2-7 better matches the DNA end. CDR1 SGHVS and CDR2 FQNEAQ come from the germline V gene. The CDR3 totals 13 residues. In nucleotides, the CDR3 is TGTGCCAGCAGACTAGCGGGAGGCTACGAGCAGTACTTC. Residues: CASRLAGGYEQYF.

The chain recombines TRBV12-5 with TRBJ1-2; 8 bases are a match to TRBD1. There are 20 residues in the CDR3. V was clipped by 0 bases and J by 4 bases; unmatched bases: 19. Germline V lookup: CDR1 LGHNT, CDR2 FRNRAP. In DNA, the CDR3 is TGTGCTAGTGGTTTGGTACGGTTCGAGGACAGGGCTTTTCGGAGCTATGGCTACACCTTC. It yields the protein CASGLVRFEDRAFRSYGYTF.

The chain links TRBV11-2 to TRBJ1-1; 7 bases align to TRBD1. The CDR3 extends over 19 amino acids. CDR1 and CDR2 from the germline V gene are SGHAT and FQNNGV. The V and J ends lost 5 bases and 0 bases, in that order; junction bases with no gene match: 18. This chain's CDR3 is CASSRREQGRIEMNTEAFF. The CDR3 DNA follows: TGTGCCAGCAGCCGAAGAGAACAGGGGAGGATTGAAATGAACACTGAAGCTTTCTTT.

The count of this clone is one. The chain employs TRBV27 and TRBJ1-2, with D perhaps matching TRBD1 (5 bases). The V end was cut by 5 bases, the J end by 4 bases, with 20 bases between. The CDR3 runs to 16 residues. The germline V gene has CDR1 MNHEY and CDR2 SMNVEV (reference sequence). CDR3: CASSPTPYDSVYGYTF. The DNA for the CDR3 is TGTGCCAGCAGTCCCACACCTTACGACAGTGTCTATGGCTACACCTTC.

In this sample, this clone turned up a few times. CDR3 coding DNA: TGTGCCAGCAGCCGGAGGTCGGACAATGAGCAGTTCTTC. Protein: CASSRRSDNEQFF. This chain connects TRBV7-3 to TRBJ2-1; a weak D match, TRBD2 (5 bases). The CDR3 is 13 amino acids. The V and J ends lost 5 bases and 5 bases respectively, with 10 bases between them. Germline assignment: CDR1 SGHTA and CDR2 FQGTGA.

A note on this clone: A junction end diverges from the germline sequence, so it may reflect a read error. This chain links TRBV6-5 with TRBJ1-1; possible D gene TRBD1, 5 bases. The CDR3 spans 13 residues. Germline values: CDR1 MNHEY, CDR2 SVGAGI. CDR3 coding DNA: TGTGCCAGCAGTTACTCGATGGACGGGGGTTGGATCTTT. It encodes CASSYSMDGGWIF.

The table lists this clone with a few counts. This chain joins TRBV19 and TRBJ2-2; 8 bases align to TRBD1. J gave up 0 bases and V 4 bases, and 4 bases lay outside the gene matches. The CDR3 has 16 amino acids. CDR1 and CDR2 from the germline V gene are LNHDA and SQIVND (reference sequence). The CDR3 reads CASSKKTGANTGELFF. The CDR3 DNA reads TGTGCCAGTAGTAAAAAGACAGGGGCGAACACCGGGGAGCTGTTTTTT.

CDR3 in amino acids: CSATVAGGNNVEQFF. DNA of the CDR3: TGCAGCGCTACCGTAGCGGGAGGGAATAATGTTGAGCAGTTCTTC. V usage is TRBV29-1 and J usage is TRBJ2-1; 11 nucleotides match TRBD2. J lost 9 bases, V lost 7 bases, and 14 bases had no gene match. CDR3 size: 15 residues. Germline CDR1 is SQVTM and CDR2 is ANQGSEA.

A remark on this clone: One junction end disagrees with the germline gene, perhaps due to a read error. The CDR3 loop reads CASNLGGGWTEAFF. In nucleotides, the CDR3 is TGTGCCAGCAACTTGGGGGGCGGTTGGACTGAAGCTTTCTTT. This chain uses TRBV5-6 with TRBJ1-1; the D gene is possibly TRBD1 (6 bases). CDR1 and CDR2 (germline): SGHDT, YYEEEE. The CDR3 has 14 residues. Using reference TRBV5-6 and TRBJ1-1 for the parts outside the CDR3, the full variable domain is DAGVTQSPTHLIKTRGQQVTLRCSPKSGHDTVSWYQQALGQGPQFIFQYYEEEERQRGNFPDRFSGHQFPNYSSELNVNALLLGDSALYLCASNLGGGWTEAFFGQGTRLTVV.

This clone has just a few counts. V is TRBV7-6 and J is TRBJ2-1, with D uncertain. V lost 5 bases and J 6 bases, leaving 11 bases between the germline ends. CDR3 length: 13 amino acids. Germline CDR1 and CDR2: SGHVS and FNYEAQ. CDR3: CASSPPSRNEQFF. The CDR3 DNA reads as TGTGCCAGCAGCCCCCCTAGTCGCAATGAGCAGTTCTTC. Using reference TRBV7-6 and TRBJ2-1 for the parts outside the CDR3, the full variable domain is GAGVSQSPRYKVTKRGQDVALRCDPISGHVSLYWYRQALGQGPEFLTYFNYEAQQDKSGLPNDRFSAERPEGSISTLTIQRTEQRDSAMYRCASSPPSRNEQFFGPGTRLTVL.

The chain couples TRBV7-9 to TRBJ1-5; D is perhaps TRBD1 (5 bases). This CDR3 comprises 15 residues. V lost 5 bases and J 7 bases, leaving 18 bases between the germline ends. CDR1 and CDR2 from the germline V gene are SEHNR and FQNEAQ (reference sequence). This chain's CDR3 is CASSRGDGGLQPQHF. In DNA form, the CDR3 reads TGTGCCAGCAGCCGGGGGGATGGGGGATTGCAGCCCCAGCATTTT.

The CDR3 loop is CASASGRNQPQHF. For the CDR3, the DNA is TGTGCCAGCGCCTCAGGGCGCAATCAGCCCCAGCATTTT. The V call is TRBV2, the J call TRBJ1-5; maybe TRBD1 (5 bases). The CDR3 loop spans 13 amino acids. Trimming removed 8 bases at V and 2 bases at J, with 10 bases between. Germline assignment: CDR1 SNHLY and CDR2 FYNNEI.

CDR3 coding DNA: TGTGCCAGCAGAAAACAGGGGGCAAGGGGCTACACCTTC. Its protein product is CASRKQGARGYTF. This rearrangement joins TRBV6-1 to TRBJ1-2; 9 bases match TRBD1. The CDR3 is 13 residues long. V lost 6 bases to trimming and J lost 8 bases; unmatched junction nucleotides: 7. CDR1 MNHNS and CDR2 SASEGT come from the germline V gene.

This clone was detected ten times or more. V and J are TRBV6-1 and TRBJ2-4; D may be TRBD2 (6 bases). This CDR3 is 16 amino acids long. From germline, CDR1 is MNHNS and CDR2 SASEGT. The ends were cut back, 2 bases at V and 0 bases at J, with 11 bases in the middle. The chain's CDR3 is CASSERQGLAKNIQYF. The CDR3 DNA reads as TGTGCCAGCAGTGAAAGGCAGGGACTAGCCAAAAACATTCAGTACTTC.

V and J are TRBV2 and TRBJ1-4; TRBD1 matches 8 bases. CDR1 is SNHLY and CDR2 is FYNNEI in the germline V gene. The V gene end was trimmed by 7 bases and the J gene end by 5 bases; junction bases not matched to a gene: 9. This CDR3 region has 15 residues. In DNA, the CDR3 is TGTGCCAGCAACCGCAGGGGGCAGGAAAATGAAAAACTGTTTTTT. Translation gives CASNRRGQENEKLFF.

The genes are TRBV6-1 and TRBJ2-1; a weak D match, TRBD1 (6 bases). V lost 9 bases and J lost 5, with 17 bases in between. This CDR3 spans 14 amino acids. From germline, CDR1 is MNHNS and CDR2 SASEGT. The CDR3 sequence: CASARRDNNNEQFF. In DNA, the CDR3 is TGTGCCAGTGCAAGACGGGACAATAACAATGAGCAGTTCTTC.

The chain carries TRBV25-1 and TRBJ1-2; a possible D gene is TRBD1 (5 bases). Looked up from germline, CDR1 is MGHDK and CDR2 is SYGVNS. The CDR3 is 16 residues long. The V and J ends lost 5 bases and 4 bases respectively, with 20 bases between them. The CDR3 DNA reads TGTGCCAGCAGTCCCGGGGGGGGGAGTAGTGTCTATGGCTACACCTTC. Its protein is CASSPGGGSSVYGYTF.

V and J are TRBV28 and TRBJ2-7; D gene ambiguous. CDR1 and CDR2 (germline): MDHEN, SYDVKM. V lost 6 bases to trimming and J lost 4 bases, with 4 bases between them. The CDR3 totals 10 residues. The CDR3 sequence is CASRTYEQYF. The DNA of the CDR3 is TGTGCCAGCAGGACATACGAGCAGTACTTC.

V and J are TRBV7-8 and TRBJ2-3, with 11 positions matching TRBD2. The junction had 7 bases not matched to a gene; V was cut back by 5 bases and J by 0 bases. Germline V gives CDR1 SGHVS, CDR2 FQNEAQ. The CDR3 runs to 17 residues. The CDR3 nucleotides read TGTGCCAGCAGCCTAAGGACTAGCGGGTCCAGCACAGATACGCAGTATTTT. This codes for CASSLRTSGSSTDTQYF.